These T cell receptor beta chains were read from a single sample in a study of T-cell memory formation after mild COVID-19. TCRdb analysed the 5' RACE reads with MiXCR anew, one entry per CDR3 protein. The table lists under 60,000 distinct CDR3 sequences, around 10% of them singletons. The sequencing sample was made of PBMCs or a T cell subset sorted from them (not recorded which). Every receptor here comes from an adult woman who had mild COVID-19 (a few samples of this study predate the infection). Cell type and time point are not known. Each CDR3 is given with its conserved first and last residue. Each record gives: J gene, D gene, V gene, clone size, CDR3 DNA, CDR3 protein. D genes are given only for firm matches. Clone size appears in some rows only: once, few, many, or a class for an expanded clone.

j_call: TRBJ1-1
d_call: TRBD1
v_call: TRBV12-3/TRBV12-4
clone_size: .
cdr3_nt: TGTGCCAGCAGTTGGACAGGGATGAACACTGAAGCTTTCTTT
cdr3_aa: CASSWTGMNTEAFF

j_call: TRBJ1-1
d_call: .
v_call: TRBV4-2
clone_size: few
cdr3_nt: TGTGCCAGCAGCCAAGATCGGGGAGCTGAAGCTTTCTTT
cdr3_aa: CASSQDRGAEAFF

j_call: TRBJ1-5
d_call: .
v_call: TRBV20-1
clone_size: .
cdr3_nt: TGCAGTGAATGTAACGGAGACTATAGCAATCAGCCCCAGCATTTT
cdr3_aa: CSECNGDYSNQPQHF

j_call: TRBJ1-3
d_call: .
v_call: TRBV12-3/TRBV12-4
clone_size: few
cdr3_nt: TGTGCCAGCAGCCGGGACCCCCGTAAGATGCCTGGAAACACCATATATTTT
cdr3_aa: CASSRDPRKMPGNTIYF

j_call: TRBJ1-1
d_call: .
v_call: TRBV7-9
clone_size: many
cdr3_nt: TGTGCCAGCAGCCCAGAGAGTAGGAACACTGAAGCTTTCTTT
cdr3_aa: CASSPESRNTEAFF

j_call: TRBJ2-7
d_call: TRBD1
v_call: TRBV25-1
clone_size: few
cdr3_nt: TGTGCCAGCAGTGAAGGGCGAATGACAGGGGGCAGCTACGAGCAGTACTTC
cdr3_aa: CASSEGRMTGGSYEQYF

j_call: TRBJ2-6
d_call: .
v_call: TRBV12-3/TRBV12-4
clone_size: .
cdr3_nt: TGTGCCAGCACCTCCCGGAACCCCTCTGGGGCCAACGTCCTGACTTTC
cdr3_aa: CASTSRNPSGANVLTF

j_call: TRBJ2-2
d_call: .
v_call: TRBV28
clone_size: .
cdr3_nt: TGTGCCAGCAGTCCCACCGCCGGGGAGCTGTTTTTT
cdr3_aa: CASSPTAGELFF

j_call: TRBJ2-1
d_call: .
v_call: TRBV6-4
clone_size: few
cdr3_nt: TGTGCCAGCAGTGACTCGGCGGGTTCCTACAATGAGCAGTTCTTC
cdr3_aa: CASSDSAGSYNEQFF

j_call: TRBJ1-2
d_call: .
v_call: TRBV3-1
clone_size: .
cdr3_nt: TGTGCCAGCAGCCTTGGACCCCCAGACTATGGCTACACCTTC
cdr3_aa: CASSLGPPDYGYTF

j_call: TRBJ2-1
d_call: .
v_call: TRBV7-9
clone_size: many
cdr3_nt: TGTGCCAGCAGCTTACGGACAGCTCCTGAGCAGTTCTTC
cdr3_aa: CASSLRTAPEQFF

j_call: TRBJ2-5
d_call: TRBD1
v_call: TRBV5-1
clone_size: few
cdr3_nt: TGCGCCAGCAGCTCCACCGGGACAGGGGGCCTGCTCCAAGAGACCCAGTACTTC
cdr3_aa: CASSSTGTGGLLQETQYF

j_call: TRBJ2-3
d_call: .
v_call: TRBV6-6
clone_size: few
cdr3_nt: TGTGCCAGCAGATCAGGCTCAGATACGCAGTATTTT
cdr3_aa: CASRSGSDTQYF

j_call: TRBJ2-1
d_call: .
v_call: TRBV5-1
clone_size: many
cdr3_nt: TGCGCCAGCAGCTTGGCCAGCTGGTTGGGGTACAATGAGCAGTTCTTC
cdr3_aa: CASSLASWLGYNEQFF

j_call: TRBJ2-5
d_call: .
v_call: TRBV7-2
clone_size: many
cdr3_nt: TGTGCCAGCAGGCCCTCGTACGGTGGGGGGGAGACCCAGTACTTC
cdr3_aa: CASRPSYGGGETQYF

j_call: TRBJ2-1
d_call: TRBD2
v_call: TRBV7-8
clone_size: few
cdr3_nt: TGTGCCAGCAGCGAGGAAGGACTAGCGGGAGGGACCTCCTACAATGAGCAGTTCTTC
cdr3_aa: CASSEEGLAGGTSYNEQFF

j_call: TRBJ2-1
d_call: TRBD2
v_call: TRBV12-3/TRBV12-4
clone_size: .
cdr3_nt: TGTGCCAGCAGTTTCCTCGCGGGGGGGCCTTACAATGAGCAGTTCTTC
cdr3_aa: CASSFLAGGPYNEQFF

j_call: TRBJ2-2
d_call: .
v_call: TRBV20-1
clone_size: few
cdr3_nt: TGCAGTGCTAGTCGCCACAGGGTAAACACCGGGGAGCTGTTTTTT
cdr3_aa: CSASRHRVNTGELFF

j_call: TRBJ2-3
d_call: .
v_call: TRBV6-2/TRBV6-3
clone_size: .
cdr3_nt: TGTGCCAGCAGTTTGGGTGGGAGCCAAGATACGCAGTATTTT
cdr3_aa: CASSLGGSQDTQYF

j_call: TRBJ2-2
d_call: TRBD2
v_call: TRBV5-1
clone_size: few
cdr3_nt: TGCGCCAGCAGCATGGTTCAGACTAGCGGCTTCACCGGGGAGCTGTTTTTT
cdr3_aa: CASSMVQTSGFTGELFF

j_call: TRBJ1-2
d_call: TRBD1
v_call: TRBV29-1
clone_size: few
cdr3_nt: TGCAGCGCCGAGGGGACAGGGCGGGGCTACACCTTC
cdr3_aa: CSAEGTGRGYTF

j_call: TRBJ2-3
d_call: TRBD1
v_call: TRBV5-5
clone_size: .
cdr3_nt: TGTGCCAGCAGCACCAGACAGGGGACTACAGATACGCAGTATTTT
cdr3_aa: CASSTRQGTTDTQYF

j_call: TRBJ1-1
d_call: .
v_call: TRBV6-1
clone_size: .
cdr3_nt: TGTGCCAGCATGGTGACAGGAAAGGCTGAAGCTTTCTTT
cdr3_aa: CASMVTGKAEAFF

j_call: TRBJ2-7
d_call: TRBD1
v_call: TRBV13
clone_size: many
cdr3_nt: TGTGCCAGCAGCCCCAGTAGGACAGGGGGCTTATCGAAAAGCTACGAGCAGTACTTC
cdr3_aa: CASSPSRTGGLSKSYEQYF

j_call: TRBJ2-2
d_call: TRBD1
v_call: TRBV12-3/TRBV12-4
clone_size: few
cdr3_nt: TGTGCCAGCAGTTTCGGGCAGGGGGCGTCCGGGGAGCTGTTTTTT
cdr3_aa: CASSFGQGASGELFF

j_call: TRBJ2-7
d_call: .
v_call: TRBV7-9
clone_size: many
cdr3_nt: TGTGCCAGCAGCCCGCCTTCAGGGGACGAGCAGTACTTC
cdr3_aa: CASSPPSGDEQYF

j_call: TRBJ2-1
d_call: .
v_call: TRBV20-1
clone_size: .
cdr3_nt: TGCAGTGCTAGAGAGTGGCAGAAAAGCTCCTACAATGAGCAGTTCTTC
cdr3_aa: CSAREWQKSSYNEQFF

j_call: TRBJ2-1
d_call: .
v_call: TRBV4-2
clone_size: few
cdr3_nt: TGTGCCAGCAGCCCGACAGGCGACTCCTACAATGAGCAGTTCTTC
cdr3_aa: CASSPTGDSYNEQFF

j_call: TRBJ1-2
d_call: TRBD1
v_call: TRBV12-3/TRBV12-4
clone_size: few
cdr3_nt: TGTGCCAGCAGTTTAGCGGGGGCACAGGGGACCTATGGCTACACCTTC
cdr3_aa: CASSLAGAQGTYGYTF

j_call: TRBJ1-2
d_call: .
v_call: TRBV2
clone_size: .
cdr3_nt: TGTGCCAGCAGGGTCTGGGGGACAAGGGACTATGGCTACACCTTC
cdr3_aa: CASRVWGTRDYGYTF

j_call: TRBJ1-5
d_call: TRBD1
v_call: TRBV25-1
clone_size: few
cdr3_nt: TGTGCCAGCAGTGAGAGACAGGGAAGTCAGCCCCAGCATTTT
cdr3_aa: CASSERQGSQPQHF

j_call: TRBJ1-1
d_call: TRBD1
v_call: TRBV9
clone_size: .
cdr3_nt: TGTGCCAGCAGCGGACAGGGCGTGAACACTGAAGCTTTCTTT
cdr3_aa: CASSGQGVNTEAFF

j_call: TRBJ1-1
d_call: TRBD1
v_call: TRBV12-3/TRBV12-4
clone_size: few
cdr3_nt: TGTGCCAGCAGTTTAACAGGGGGCGGAAGGACTGAAGCTTTCTTT
cdr3_aa: CASSLTGGGRTEAFF

j_call: TRBJ1-1
d_call: TRBD1
v_call: TRBV3-1
clone_size: .
cdr3_nt: TGTGCCAGCAGCAGACAGGGTATGAACACTGAAGCTTTCTTT
cdr3_aa: CASSRQGMNTEAFF

j_call: TRBJ2-3
d_call: .
v_call: TRBV7-9
clone_size: few
cdr3_nt: TGTGCCAGCAGCTTTGAGGTCCCAGATACGCAGTATTTT
cdr3_aa: CASSFEVPDTQYF

j_call: TRBJ2-7
d_call: TRBD1
v_call: TRBV18
clone_size: many
cdr3_nt: TGTGCCAGCTCACCTAAGGACAGGAGATTCGAGCAGTACTTC
cdr3_aa: CASSPKDRRFEQYF

j_call: TRBJ2-2
d_call: TRBD2
v_call: TRBV4-3
clone_size: few
cdr3_nt: TGCGCCAGCAGCCAAGATATCGGGAGGGAGGCGAGGCGCGAAAAAACCGGGGAGCTGTTTTTT
cdr3_aa: CASSQDIGREARREKTGELFF

j_call: TRBJ1-2
d_call: .
v_call: TRBV7-3
clone_size: .
cdr3_nt: TGTGCCAGCAGCTTTGGTCCTGGGACGGAGGGCTACACCTTC
cdr3_aa: CASSFGPGTEGYTF

j_call: TRBJ2-3
d_call: TRBD2
v_call: TRBV12-3/TRBV12-4
clone_size: many
cdr3_nt: TGTGCCAGCAGTTTAGCGGGAGGGAAAGATACGCAGTATTTT
cdr3_aa: CASSLAGGKDTQYF

j_call: TRBJ1-5
d_call: .
v_call: TRBV20-1
clone_size: many
cdr3_nt: TGCAGTGCCTCCCCGGGGGCAAGGGATCAGCCCCAGCATTTT
cdr3_aa: CSASPGARDQPQHF

j_call: TRBJ2-7
d_call: TRBD1
v_call: TRBV18
clone_size: many
cdr3_nt: TGTGCCAGCTCAGCCTACCCGGGACAGGGACACGAGCAGTACTTC
cdr3_aa: CASSAYPGQGHEQYF

j_call: TRBJ2-1
d_call: .
v_call: TRBV6-6
clone_size: few
cdr3_nt: TGTGCCAGCAGTTATGAATTGAGCTCCTACAATGAGCAGTTCTTC
cdr3_aa: CASSYELSSYNEQFF

j_call: TRBJ2-3
d_call: TRBD1
v_call: TRBV15
clone_size: .
cdr3_nt: TGTGCCACCAGCTCGGGACAGGGGCCAGATACGCAGTATTTT
cdr3_aa: CATSSGQGPDTQYF

j_call: TRBJ2-5
d_call: TRBD1
v_call: TRBV29-1
clone_size: .
cdr3_nt: TGCAGCGCGAGTGACAGGGGCCAAGAGACCCAGTACTTC
cdr3_aa: CSASDRGQETQYF

j_call: TRBJ1-4
d_call: TRBD1
v_call: TRBV5-1
clone_size: .
cdr3_nt: TGCGCCAGCAGCTTGGGACAGGGGCTGCAGGGTAAAGAAAAACTGTTTTTT
cdr3_aa: CASSLGQGLQGKEKLFF

j_call: TRBJ1-6
d_call: .
v_call: TRBV7-8
clone_size: .
cdr3_nt: TGTGCCAGCAGCCCCACGAGCCTTGTTGGTTCACCCCTCCACTTT
cdr3_aa: CASSPTSLVGSPLHF

j_call: TRBJ2-3
d_call: TRBD1
v_call: TRBV7-2
clone_size: many
cdr3_nt: TGTGCCAGCAGCTTACATTCTGGGACAGTGGTGACAGATACGCAGTATTTT
cdr3_aa: CASSLHSGTVVTDTQYF